This TCR beta chain was identified during a study of T cells in narcolepsy. Broader study findings: In some patient and control memory CD4+ samples, autoreactive clones were absent. Autoreactive HCRT-specific and TRIB2-specific clonotypes were marked in same-patient CSF-versus-blood CD4+ comparisons.

This clone was recorded once. Its specificity is unknown. Generated by immunoSEQ multiplex PCR, the TCRdb table keeps only in-frame clones and is missing some. Of 37,000 or so clones listed, over 75% are singletons. This receptor was taken from a human donor with narcolepsy. The sample taken for sequencing was CD45RA- memory CD4+ T cells from PBMCs.

CDR3 sequence reads: CASSPPDRAYSTEAFF. CDR3 coding DNA: TGTGCCAGCAGTCCCCCGGACAGGGCCTATAGTACTGAAGCTTTCTTT. The chain uses TRBV28 and TRBJ1-1; 8 bases line up with TRBD1. J gave up 5 bases and V 5 bases, and 13 bases lay outside the gene matches. Germline V gene sequence: CDR1 MDHEN, CDR2 SYDVKM. The CDR3 runs 16 residues.